Sequencing of this T cell receptor beta chain was carried out in a study of PD-1 blockade in mismatch repair-deficient tumors. The overall study: Enrolled about 2012-2016, patients had progressing, pretreated mismatch repair-deficient cancers of over nine types.

General study points: After pembrolizumab, tumor-resident clones rose rapidly, then generally contracted before radiologic responses.

Germline-derived CDR1 and CDR2 are SEHNR and FQNEAQ (reference sequence). V gave up 2 bases and J gave up 4 bases, with 9 bases separating them. This CDR3 has 14 residues. This clone was detected only once. Its matching antigen is unknown. Assay: immunoSEQ multiplex PCR; the TCRdb copy retains only in-frame clones and omits some. The table has approximately 120,000 clones, around 86% seen once. Mismatch repair deficiency was confirmed in all patients, by PCR or immunohistochemistry. The TCR-sequenced patients were a few responders to pembrolizumab. The chain joins TRBV7-9 to TRBJ2-1; D is ambiguous. The material sequenced was peripheral blood, taken 44 weeks after starting pembrolizumab. This receptor was taken from an adult with mismatch repair-deficient cancer. The CDR3 bases are TGTGCCAGCAGCTTACAGGCTCTGTACAATGAGCAGTTCTTC. Translated: CASSLQALYNEQFF.